The rows below give T cell receptor beta chains drawn from one sample of a study of blood T cell repertoires in COVID-19. Generated by immunoSEQ multiplex PCR, the TCRdb table keeps only in-frame clones and is missing some. The sample includes 240,000 or so clones, roughly 79% seen only once; the top ten take 6.5% to 9.5%. The source material was peripheral blood. Receptors were obtained from a woman over 75 with COVID-19, enrolled during active disease. Each CDR3 is given with its conserved first and last residue. Fields, in order: CDR3 protein, CDR3 DNA, CDR3 length, V gene, J gene, D gene, clone size. D genes are given only for firm matches. Some rows mark clone size as missing; the rest say once, few, many or name a class of expanded clone.

CASSSRVARGEQYF	TGTGCCAGTAGTTCGCGGGTAGCTCGAGGCGAGCAGTACTTC	14	TRBV19	TRBJ2-7	.	.
CASSVRTGDNQPQHF	TGCGCCAGCAGTGTACGGACAGGGGATAATCAGCCCCAGCATTTT	15	TRBV10-1	TRBJ1-5	TRBD1	.
CASSLEAALRSEQFF	TGTGCCAGCAGCTTAGAAGCGGCCCTACGGAGTGAGCAGTTCTTC	15	TRBV7-9	TRBJ2-1	.	many
CASSQVAGGSYEQYF	TGCGCCAGCAGCCAAGTAGCGGGTGGCTCCTACGAGCAGTACTTC	15	TRBV4-3	TRBJ2-7	TRBD2	few
CSAPGPAGVVNGYTF	TGCAGCGCCCCCGGGCCCGCAGGGGTTGTTAATGGCTACACCTTC	15	TRBV29-1	TRBJ1-2	.	.
CASSLDSYSNQPQHF	TGTGCCAGCAGCTTGGACAGCTATAGCAATCAGCCCCAGCATTTT	15	TRBV6-5	TRBJ1-5	.	.
CASSRGGSSTDTQYF	TGTGCCAGCAGCCGGGGGGGTTCTAGCACAGATACGCAGTATTTT	15	TRBV11-3	TRBJ2-3	TRBD2	once
CASRGGSQPQHF	TGTGCCAGCAGGGGGGGGAGTCAGCCCCAGCATTTT	12	TRBV2	TRBJ1-5	.	once
CASSLIANTGELFF	TGCGCCAGCAGCCTGATAGCGAACACCGGGGAGCTGTTTTTT	14	TRBV5-1	TRBJ2-2	.	.
CASSVVGRQTSGNTIYF	TGTGCCAGCAGCGTAGTTGGGAGGCAAACCTCTGGAAACACCATATATTTT	17	TRBV9	TRBJ1-3	.	few
CASSELGRTEAFF	TGTGCCAGCTCGGAATTGGGGAGGACTGAAGCTTTCTTT	13	TRBV9	TRBJ1-1	.	.
CASSIIPGNTEAFF	TGCGCCAGCAGCATAATCCCGGGAAACACTGAAGCTTTCTTT	14	TRBV5-1	TRBJ1-1	.	.
CASSQSQAGAGGDTQYF	TGCGCCAGCAGCCAATCACAAGCGGGAGCGGGTGGCGATACGCAGTATTTT	17	TRBV4-1	TRBJ2-3	TRBD2	.
CASSQRRDRFVSPLHF	TGTGCCAGCAGCCAACGTCGGGACAGGTTTGTGTCACCCCTCCACTTT	16	TRBV3-1/TRBV3-2	TRBJ1-6	TRBD1	few
CASSFLPRGNTEAFF	TGTGCCAGCAGTTTTCTCCCCCGGGGAAACACTGAAGCTTTCTTT	15	TRBV28	TRBJ1-1	.	once
CASSLFSDTEAFF	TGCGCCAGCAGCTTGTTCAGTGACACTGAAGCTTTCTTT	13	TRBV5-1	TRBJ1-1	.	.
CASSEELPNYGYTF	TGTGCCAGCAGCGAGGAGCTCCCTAACTATGGCTACACCTTC	14	TRBV7-9	TRBJ1-2	.	.
CASSFLLGNTIYF	TGTGCCAGCAGCTTCCTTCTTGGAAACACCATATATTTT	13	TRBV7-9	TRBJ1-3	.	.
CASSLTGAGNTEAFF	TGTGCCAGCAGTTTAACAGGTGCCGGGAACACTGAAGCTTTCTTT	15	TRBV6-5	TRBJ1-1	.	.
CASSPIGGKNTEAFF	TGCGCCAGCAGCCCCATAGGGGGTAAGAACACTGAAGCTTTCTTT	15	TRBV5-1	TRBJ1-1	.	.
CASSVGDTDTQYF	TGCGCCAGCAGTGTAGGGGACACAGATACGCAGTATTTT	13	TRBV5-1	TRBJ2-3	.	.
CASSSSGYNEQFF	TGTGCCAGCAGCTCTAGCGGATACAATGAGCAGTTCTTC	13	TRBV7-2	TRBJ2-1	TRBD2	.
CASSQGRGSAYEQYF	TGCGCCAGCAGCCAAGGGAGGGGTTCGGCCTACGAGCAGTACTTC	15	TRBV4-1	TRBJ2-7	.	.
CASTDRGAEGNTIYF	TGTGCCAGTACCGATCGGGGGGCTGAAGGAAACACCATATATTTT	15	TRBV19	TRBJ1-3	.	.